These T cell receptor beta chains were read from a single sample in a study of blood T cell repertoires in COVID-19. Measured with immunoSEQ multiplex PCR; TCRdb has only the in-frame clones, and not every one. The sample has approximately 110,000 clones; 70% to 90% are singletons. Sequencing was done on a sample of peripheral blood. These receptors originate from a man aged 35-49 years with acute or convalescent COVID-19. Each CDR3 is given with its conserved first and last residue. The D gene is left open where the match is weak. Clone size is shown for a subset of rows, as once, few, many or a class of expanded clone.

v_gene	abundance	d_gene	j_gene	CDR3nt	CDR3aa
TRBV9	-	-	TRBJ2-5	TGTGCCAGCAGCCGAGACGGGAGTCAAGAGACCCAGTACTTC	CASSRDGSQETQYF
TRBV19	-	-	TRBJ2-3	TGTGCCAGTAGTGACACGGTAGGAGATACGCAGTATTTT	CASSDTVGDTQYF
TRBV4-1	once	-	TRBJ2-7	TGCGCCAGCAGCTATAACTTCGGGAACGAGCAGTACTTC	CASSYNFGNEQYF
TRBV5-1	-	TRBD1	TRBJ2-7	TGCGCCAGCAGCCAACTCCGGGACAGGGAAACTAGCAAGCAGTACTTC	CASSQLRDRETSKQYF
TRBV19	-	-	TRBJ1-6	TGTGCCAGTAGGGACAGTTATAATTCACCCCTCCACTTT	CASRDSYNSPLHF
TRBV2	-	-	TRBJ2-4	TGTGCCAGCAGTTCCGGGACAACGATTTCCTTAGCCAAAAACATTCAGTACTTC	CASSSGTTISLAKNIQYF
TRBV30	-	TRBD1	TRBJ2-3	TGTGCCTGGAGTGGGCTGGGACAGGGGGTGGATACGCAGTATTTT	CAWSGLGQGVDTQYF
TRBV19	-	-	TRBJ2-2	TGTGCCAGTAGTAGGGGGGGCGCGGGCACCGGGGAGCTGTTTTTT	CASSRGGAGTGELFF
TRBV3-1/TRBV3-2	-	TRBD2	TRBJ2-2	TGTGCCAGCAGCCAGACATCTAGCGGGGGGAAAGCCACCGGGGAGCTGTTTTTT	CASSQTSSGGKATGELFF
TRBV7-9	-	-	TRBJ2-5	TGTGCCAGCAGCAGCCGCGGGCAGTTCCAAGAGACCCAGTACTTC	CASSSRGQFQETQYF
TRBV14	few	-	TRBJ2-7	TGTGCCAGCAGCCAAGGCGCGGGGGAGCAGTACTTC	CASSQGAGEQYF
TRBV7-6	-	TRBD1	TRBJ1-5	TGTGCCAGCAGCTTAGACAGGGGGAACAAATCAGCCCAGCATTTT	CASSLDRGNKSAQHF
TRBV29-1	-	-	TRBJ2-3	TGCAGCGTTGAAGGCGGGCCCGGCACAGATACGCAGTATTTT	CSVEGGPGTDTQYF
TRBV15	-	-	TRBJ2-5	TGTGCCACCAGCAGAGCTAACCAGGGTTCCGCGGAGACCCAGTACTTC	CATSRANQGSAETQYF
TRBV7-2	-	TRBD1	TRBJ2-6	TGTGCCAGCAGCTACAGGGGGACTGATAGCTCTGGGGCCAACGTCCTGACTTTC	CASSYRGTDSSGANVLTF
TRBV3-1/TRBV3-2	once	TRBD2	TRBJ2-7	TGTGCCAGCAGCCAAGATCGGTATCGAACTAGCGGGCACTCCTACGAGCAGTACTTC	CASSQDRYRTSGHSYEQYF
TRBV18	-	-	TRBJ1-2	TGTGCCAGCTCACCACTGCCGGAGCACCGGTGGTATGGCTACACCTTC	CASSPLPEHRWYGYTF
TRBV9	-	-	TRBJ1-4	TGTGCCAGCAGCGAGAGTGGAGCAACTAATGAAAAACTGTTTTTT	CASSESGATNEKLFF
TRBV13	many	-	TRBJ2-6	TGTGCCAGCAGCTTACAGGGCGTTTCCTCTGGGGCCAACGTCCTGACTTTC	CASSLQGVSSGANVLTF
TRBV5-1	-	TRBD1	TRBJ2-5	TGCGCCAGCAGCTTCGTCTCGGGACAGGGTCAAGAGACCCAGTACTTC	CASSFVSGQGQETQYF
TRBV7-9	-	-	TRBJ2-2	TGTGCCAGCAGTCTGACAGAAAGGGAGCTGTTTTTT	CASSLTERELFF